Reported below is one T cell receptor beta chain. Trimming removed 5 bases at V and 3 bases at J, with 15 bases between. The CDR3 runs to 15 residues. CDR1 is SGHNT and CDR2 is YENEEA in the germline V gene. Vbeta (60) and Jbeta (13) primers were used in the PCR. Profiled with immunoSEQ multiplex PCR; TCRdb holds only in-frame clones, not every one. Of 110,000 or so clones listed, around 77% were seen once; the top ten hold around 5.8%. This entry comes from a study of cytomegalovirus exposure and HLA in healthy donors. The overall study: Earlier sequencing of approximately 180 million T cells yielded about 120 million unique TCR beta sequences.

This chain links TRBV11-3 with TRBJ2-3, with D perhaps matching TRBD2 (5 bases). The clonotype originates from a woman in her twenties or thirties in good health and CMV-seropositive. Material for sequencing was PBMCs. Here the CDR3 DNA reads TGTGCCAGCAGCCCCCTCGGGGAAGTAACAGATACGCAGTATTTT. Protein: CASSPLGEVTDTQYF.